This T cell receptor (beta chain) was obtained from a study of blood T cell repertoires in COVID-19 (dated by TCRdb to 2020 to 2022). Regarding the complete study: Samples from collaborators originated in the United States, Italy and Spain and spanned both the acute and convalescent phases of COVID-19. Nearly every sample came with metadata listing a de-identified subject ID, COVID-19 status, age in years and sex. The material from the prospective study consisted of cDNA or gDNA derived from T cells, B-cell-depleted T cells, or PBMCs. Deeply sampled blood TCRbeta repertoires from subjects exposed to, actively infected with, or recovered from COVID-19 were included in the dataset. The samples were drawn from two sources: the first 160 participants of the ongoing ImmuneRACE study, and fewer than 1,500 subjects contributed by 6 global collaborators. Where HLA class I and class II types were available, the types were taken from metadata supplied by the sample provider, not from assay-based typing. The repertoires were made available in a free public database intended to serve as a resource for research on the immune response to SARS-CoV-2.

As for this clone: Which antigen it targets is not known. No qualities accompany the bases; no much larger clone lies one base away.

The germline ends are 16 bases apart after V is trimmed by 4 bases and J by 7 bases. The CDR3 measures 15 amino acids from cysteine to phenylalanine. This entry keeps only the CDR3 DNA: 45 bases, framed from base 1. From a lookup of the germline V gene, CDR1 and CDR2 are SGHTA and FQGNSA. Beyond this particular receptor, the publication reports: The quantity of clinical and demographic metadata differed by source and by participant and was supplied without curation.

TCRbeta CDR3 regions were amplified from genomic DNA using the immunoSEQ Assay, a bias-controlled multiplex PCR. Concerning the study's data processing: Within the assay, amplification of reference gene primers was used to estimate how many nucleated cells each sample contained. To quantify the absolute abundance of each unique TCRbeta CDR3 rearrangement, sequence reads were collapsed and filtered. For each sample, productive Simpson clonality was calculated as the square root of Simpson's diversity index across productive rearrangements. As stored in TCRdb, this immuneACCESS dataset retains in-frame rearrangements with V and J assigned. A fraction of the clones does not appear; measured against another copy, unresolved V genes explain less than half of the discrepancy, and the remainder lacks a known reason. Clone size and the V and J calls come from that table; the DNA yielded D and trimming. For this sample there are 250,000 to 350,000 clones; about 90% appear just once. The ten largest account for about 2% of the sample.

Each collaborating institution followed its own protocols to collect whole blood in K2EDTA tubes. For TCRbeta analysis, collaborator samples were shipped as frozen whole blood, as isolated PBMCs, or as DNA extracted from either sample type. The receptor chain draws on TRBV7-2 and TRBJ1-4; no D segment can be confidently identified. The receptor was isolated from a young man with active or convalescent COVID-19. The sequenced sample consisted of peripheral blood. The CDR3 has the sequence CASSYGADGGEKLFF. In nucleotides, the sequence is TGTGCCAGCAGCTATGGAGCGGACGGTGGTGAAAAACTGTTTTTT. Extended through the reference TRBV7-2 and TRBJ1-4 proteins, this CDR3 yields the full variable domain: GAGVSQSPSNKVTEKGKDVELRCDPISGHTALYWYRQSLGQGLEFLIYFQGNSAPDKSGLPSDRFSAERTGGSVSTLTIQRTQQEDSAVYLCASSYGADGGEKLFFGSGTQLSVL.